What follows describes a single T cell receptor (beta chain). Profiling relied on immunoSEQ multiplex PCR, and the TCRdb table lists in-frame clones only, not all of them. The repertoire holds a few thousand clones, with roughly 74% as singletons. Tumor samples were taken before definitive surgery or chemotherapy. These data come from a study of high-grade serous ovarian cancer treatment subgroups. The CDR3 totals 15 residues. J was trimmed by 6 bases and V by 3 bases; bases with no gene match: 8. CDR1 SGHTA and CDR2 FQGNSA come from the germline V gene. The sequence was collected from a human donor with high-grade serous ovarian cancer. J is TRBJ1-5 and V is TRBV7-2; 7 bases align to TRBD1. Sequencing was done on a sample of tumor tissue. The CDR3 region has the DNA TGTGCCAGCAGCTTGGCCGGACAGGTCGGTCAGCCCCAGCATTTT. Translated: CASSLAGQVGQPQHF. The whole variable domain, remainder taken from reference TRBV7-2 and TRBJ1-5, is GAGVSQSPSNKVTEKGKDVELRCDPISGHTALYWYRQSLGQGLEFLIYFQGNSAPDKSGLPSDRFSAERTGGSVSTLTIQRTQQEDSAVYLCASSLAGQVGQPQHFGDGTRLSIL.